This T cell receptor beta chain was obtained from a study of blood T cell repertoires in COVID-19. At the level of the study: There were acute and convalescent COVID-19 samples, and they came from the United States, Italy and Spain. The analysed material was cDNA or gDNA that came from T cells, B-cell-depleted T cells, or PBMCs.

This clone was seen a single time. This sample includes further DNA sequences coding for the same CDR3. The V gene's germline CDR1 is SGHRS and CDR2 YFSETQ. The CDR3 totals 13 residues. V was shortened by 3 bases and J by 2 bases, with 8 bases between the two germline ends. The authors' processing: Quantification of nucleated cells was approximated via reference gene primer amplification. Produced via immunoSEQ multiplex PCR; TCRdb's table is partial and in-frame only. V, J and clone size reflect that table, while D and trimming were determined from the DNA. The sample lists fewer than 200,000 clones, 83% occurring once.

Sequenced material: peripheral blood. The sequence was collected from a human donor in a cohort sampled during active COVID-19. The genes are TRBV5-1 and TRBJ1-2; possibly TRBD1 for D (6 bases). This chain's CDR3 is CASSSGQNYGYTF. The CDR3, as DNA: TGCGCCAGCAGCTCTGGACAGAACTATGGCTACACCTTC.